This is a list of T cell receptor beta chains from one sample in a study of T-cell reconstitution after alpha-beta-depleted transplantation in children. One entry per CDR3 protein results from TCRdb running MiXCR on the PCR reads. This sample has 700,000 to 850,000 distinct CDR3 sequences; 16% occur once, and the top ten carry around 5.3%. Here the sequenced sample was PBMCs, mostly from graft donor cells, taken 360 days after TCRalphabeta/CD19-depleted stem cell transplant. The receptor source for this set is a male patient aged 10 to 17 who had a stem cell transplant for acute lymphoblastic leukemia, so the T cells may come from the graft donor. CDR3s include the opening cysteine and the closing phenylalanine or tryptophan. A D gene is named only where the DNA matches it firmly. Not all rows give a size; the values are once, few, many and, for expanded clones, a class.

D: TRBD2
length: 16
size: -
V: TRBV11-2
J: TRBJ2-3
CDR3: CASSSGPGLGGDTQYF
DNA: TGTGCCAGCAGCTCGGGCCCGGGACTAGGTGGAGATACGCAGTATTTT

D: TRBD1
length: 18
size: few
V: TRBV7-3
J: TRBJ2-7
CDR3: CASSLSAGGRGSSYEQYF
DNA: TGTGCCAGCAGCTTATCTGCAGGAGGCAGGGGGAGTTCCTACGAGCAGTACTTC

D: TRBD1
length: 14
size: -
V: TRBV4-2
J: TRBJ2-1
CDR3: CASSHGQGRDEQFF
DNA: TGTGCCAGCAGCCACGGACAGGGGAGAGATGAGCAGTTCTTC

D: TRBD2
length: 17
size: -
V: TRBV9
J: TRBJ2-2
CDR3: CASSVVSAGAHTGELFF
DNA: TGTGCCAGCAGCGTAGTATCCGCGGGAGCTCACACCGGGGAGCTGTTTTTT

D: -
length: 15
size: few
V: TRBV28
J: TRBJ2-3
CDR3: CASSSEGPPGYTQYF
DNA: TGTGCCAGCAGTTCCGAGGGGCCGCCCGGGTATACGCAGTATTTT

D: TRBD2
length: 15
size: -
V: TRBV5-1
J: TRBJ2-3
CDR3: CASSLEGTSGRTQYF
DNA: TGCGCCAGCAGCTTGGAAGGGACTAGCGGACGTACGCAGTATTTT

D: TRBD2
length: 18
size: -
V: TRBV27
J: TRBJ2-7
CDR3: CASSPHKTLAGAIYEQYF
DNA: TGTGCCAGCAGTCCACACAAAACCCTAGCGGGAGCAATCTACGAGCAGTACTTC

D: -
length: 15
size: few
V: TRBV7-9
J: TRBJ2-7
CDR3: CASSLAPPDSEKQYF
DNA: TGTGCCAGCAGCTTAGCTCCCCCGGACAGTGAAAAGCAGTACTTC

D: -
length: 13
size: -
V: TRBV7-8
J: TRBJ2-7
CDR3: CASSRGPHYEQYF
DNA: TGTGCCAGCAGCCGAGGGCCCCATTACGAGCAGTACTTC

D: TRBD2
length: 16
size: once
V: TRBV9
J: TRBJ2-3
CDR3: CASSAGLAGITDTQYF
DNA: TGTGCCAGCAGCGCCGGCCTAGCGGGTATCACAGATACGCAGTATTTT

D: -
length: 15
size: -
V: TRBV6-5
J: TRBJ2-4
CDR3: CASSYGAGSKNIQYF
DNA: TGTGCCAGCAGTTACGGCGCAGGGAGCAAAAACATTCAGTACTTC

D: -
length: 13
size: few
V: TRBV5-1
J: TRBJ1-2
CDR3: CASSDSKPSGYTF
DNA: TGCGCCAGCAGCGACTCAAAACCGTCCGGCTACACCTTC

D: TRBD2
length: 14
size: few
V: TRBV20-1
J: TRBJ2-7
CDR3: CSASTSGGTYEQYF
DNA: TGCAGTGCTAGCACTAGCGGAGGTACCTACGAGCAGTACTTC

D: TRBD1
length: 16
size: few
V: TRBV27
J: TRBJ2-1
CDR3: CASSLPRGQGDNEQFF
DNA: TGTGCCAGCAGTCTCCCCCGGGGACAGGGGGACAATGAGCAGTTCTTC

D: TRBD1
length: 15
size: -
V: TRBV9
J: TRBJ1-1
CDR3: CASSDQDRGPAEAFF
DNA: TGTGCCAGCAGCGATCAGGACAGGGGGCCGGCTGAAGCTTTCTTT

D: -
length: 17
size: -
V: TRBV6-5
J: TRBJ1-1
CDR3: CASSYQGAFGPGTEAFF
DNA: -

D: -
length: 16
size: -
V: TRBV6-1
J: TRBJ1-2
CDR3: CASSLRAGRRFYGYTF
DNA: TGTGCCAGCAGCCTACGCGCGGGTCGCCGCTTCTATGGCTACACCTTC

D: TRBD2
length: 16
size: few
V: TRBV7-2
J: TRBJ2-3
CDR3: CASSLVASGRSDTQYF
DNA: TGTGCCAGCAGCTTAGTGGCTAGCGGGAGATCAGATACGCAGTATTTT

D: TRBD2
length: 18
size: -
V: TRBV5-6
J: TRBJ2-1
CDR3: CASSSTSREREQYNEQFF
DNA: TGTGCCAGCAGCTCTACGAGCAGGGAGCGGGAGCAATACAATGAGCAGTTCTTC

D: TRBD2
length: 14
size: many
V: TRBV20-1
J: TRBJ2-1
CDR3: CSARRLAVANEQFF
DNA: TGCAGTGCTAGAAGGCTAGCGGTCGCAAATGAGCAGTTCTTC

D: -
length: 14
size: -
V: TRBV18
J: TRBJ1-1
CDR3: CASSRSGWNTEAFF
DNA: TGTGCCAGCTCGCGTTCCGGTTGGAACACTGAAGCTTTCTTT

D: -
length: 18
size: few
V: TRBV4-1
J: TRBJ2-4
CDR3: CASSRPGLGAGAKNIQYF
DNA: TGCGCCAGCAGCCGCCCAGGTTTGGGGGCAGGGGCCAAAAACATTCAGTACTTC

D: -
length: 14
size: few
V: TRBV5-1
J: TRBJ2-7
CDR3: CASSLPDRVYEQYF
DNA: TGCGCCAGCAGCTTGCCTGACAGAGTTTACGAGCAGTACTTC

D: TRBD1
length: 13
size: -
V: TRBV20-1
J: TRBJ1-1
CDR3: CSARDFRGVKAFF
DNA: TGCAGTGCTAGAGATTTCAGGGGGGTTAAAGCTTTCTTT

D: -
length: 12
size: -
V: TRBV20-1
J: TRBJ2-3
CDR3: CSSKGRADTQYF
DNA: TGCAGTTCCAAGGGCCGGGCAGATACGCAGTATTTT

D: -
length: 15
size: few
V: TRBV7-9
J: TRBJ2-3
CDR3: CASSFRAAPTDTQYF
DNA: TGTGCCAGCAGCTTTAGGGCCGCCCCCACAGATACGCAGTATTTT

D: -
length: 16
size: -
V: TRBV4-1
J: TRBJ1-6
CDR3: CASSQVGKGVNSPLHF
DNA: TGCGCCAGCAGCCAAGTGGGTAAAGGGGTTAATTCACCCCTCCACTTT

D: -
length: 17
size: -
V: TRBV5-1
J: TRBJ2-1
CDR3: CASSPLTLPQAGNEQFF
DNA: TGCGCCAGCAGCCCGCTTACCTTACCGCAGGCGGGCAATGAGCAGTTCTTC

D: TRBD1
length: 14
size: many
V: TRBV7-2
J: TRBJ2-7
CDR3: CASSLDRATYEQYF
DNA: TGTGCCAGCAGCTTGGACAGGGCCACCTACGAGCAGTACTTC

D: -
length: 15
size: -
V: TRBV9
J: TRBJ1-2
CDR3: CASSVTTRNLYGYTF
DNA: TGTGCCAGCAGCGTAACAACCCGCAACCTCTATGGCTACACCTTC

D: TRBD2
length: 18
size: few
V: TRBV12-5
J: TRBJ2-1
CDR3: CASGLVLAGAWGYNEQFF
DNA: TGTGCTAGTGGTTTGGTATTAGCGGGAGCTTGGGGCTACAATGAGCAGTTCTTC

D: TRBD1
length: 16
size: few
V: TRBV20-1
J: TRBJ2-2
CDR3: CSAIRQGITFTGELFF
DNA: TGCAGTGCTATACGACAGGGGATTACTTTCACCGGGGAGCTGTTTTTT

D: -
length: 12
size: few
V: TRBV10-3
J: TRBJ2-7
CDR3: CAISESLGWQYF
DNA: TGTGCCATCAGTGAGTCGCTGGGGTGGCAGTACTTC

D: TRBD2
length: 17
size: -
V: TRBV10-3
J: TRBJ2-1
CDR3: CAISESLPSGIRNEQFF
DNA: TGTGCCATCAGTGAGTCGTTGCCTAGCGGGATTCGCAATGAGCAGTTCTTC

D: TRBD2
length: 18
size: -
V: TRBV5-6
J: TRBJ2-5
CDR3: CASSFGLAGGPVQETQYF
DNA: TGTGCCAGCAGCTTCGGACTAGCGGGAGGGCCGGTTCAAGAGACCCAGTACTTC

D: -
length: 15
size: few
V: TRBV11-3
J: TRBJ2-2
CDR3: CASSFLSGNTGELFF
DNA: TGTGCCAGCAGCTTCCTTAGCGGGAACACCGGGGAGCTGTTTTTT

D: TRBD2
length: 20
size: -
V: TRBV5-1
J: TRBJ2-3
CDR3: CASSAKRRLLAGGPTDTQYF
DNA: TGCGCCAGCAGCGCGAAGAGGAGGCTACTAGCGGGAGGACCTACAGATACGCAGTATTTT

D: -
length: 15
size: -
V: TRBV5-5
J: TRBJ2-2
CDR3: CASSLELAYTGELFF
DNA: TGTGCCAGCAGCTTGGAGCTAGCATATACCGGGGAGCTGTTTTTT

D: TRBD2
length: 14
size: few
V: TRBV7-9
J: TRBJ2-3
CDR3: CANQAGGVTDTQYF
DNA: TGTGCCAACCAAGCGGGAGGGGTCACAGATACGCAGTATTTT

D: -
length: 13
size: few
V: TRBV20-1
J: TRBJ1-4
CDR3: CSAEEGLNEKLFF
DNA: TGCAGTGCGGAAGAGGGGCTAAATGAAAAACTGTTTTTT

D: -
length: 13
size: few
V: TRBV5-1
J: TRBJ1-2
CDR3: CASSLSTIYGYTF
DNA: TGCGCCAGCAGCTTGTCTACAATTTATGGCTACACCTTC

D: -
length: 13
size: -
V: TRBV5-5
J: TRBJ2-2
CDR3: CASSLIMQGGLFF
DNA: TGTGCCAGCAGCTTGATTATGCAGGGGGGGCTGTTTTTT

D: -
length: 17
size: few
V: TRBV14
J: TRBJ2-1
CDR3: CASSQTPRRESYNEQFF
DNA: TGTGCCAGCAGCCAAACCCCTAGGAGGGAGAGTTACAATGAGCAGTTCTTC

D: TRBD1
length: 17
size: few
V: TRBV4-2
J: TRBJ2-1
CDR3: CASSQDKGGTGYWEQFF
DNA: TGTGCCAGCAGCCAAGATAAAGGCGGGACAGGGTATTGGGAGCAGTTCTTC

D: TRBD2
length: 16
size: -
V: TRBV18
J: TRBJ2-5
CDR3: CASSPNGGLAPETQYF
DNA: TGTGCCAGCTCACCAAATGGAGGACTAGCTCCAGAGACCCAGTACTTC

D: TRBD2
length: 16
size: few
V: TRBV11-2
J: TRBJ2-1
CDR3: CASSILGTSVVVEQFF
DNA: TGTGCCAGCAGCATTCTCGGGACTAGCGTGGTTGTCGAGCAGTTCTTC

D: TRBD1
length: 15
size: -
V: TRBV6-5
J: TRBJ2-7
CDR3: CASSYSGQGPYEQYF
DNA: TGTGCCAGCAGTTATTCTGGACAGGGTCCCTACGAGCAGTACTTC

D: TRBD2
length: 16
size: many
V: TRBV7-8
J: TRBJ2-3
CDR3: CASSSGLGEFTDTQYF
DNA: TGTGCCAGCAGCTCGGGACTAGGGGAGTTCACAGATACGCAGTATTTT

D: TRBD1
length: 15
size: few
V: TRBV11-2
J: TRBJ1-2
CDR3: CASSSPDRGHYGYTF
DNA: TGTGCCAGCAGCTCGCCGGACAGGGGCCACTATGGCTACACCTTC

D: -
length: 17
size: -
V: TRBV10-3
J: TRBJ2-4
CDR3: CAISERSTRAGQNIQYF
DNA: TGTGCCATCAGTGAAAGATCTACACGGGCAGGGCAAAACATTCAGTACTTC

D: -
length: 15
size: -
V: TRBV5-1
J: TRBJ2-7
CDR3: CASSLTAGSSYEQYF
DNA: TGCGCCAGCAGCTTGACGGCGGGCAGCTCCTACGAGCAGTACTTC

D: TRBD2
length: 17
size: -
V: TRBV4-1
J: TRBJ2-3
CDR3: CASSPPPSRERADTQYF
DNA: TGCGCCAGCAGCCCTCCGCCATCGCGGGAGAGGGCGGATACGCAGTATTTT

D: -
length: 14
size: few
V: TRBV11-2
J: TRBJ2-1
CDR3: CASSFWRGNNEQFF
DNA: TGTGCCAGCAGCTTTTGGCGCGGAAACAATGAGCAGTTCTTC

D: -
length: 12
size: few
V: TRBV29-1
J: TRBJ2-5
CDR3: CSVEGLGETQYF
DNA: TGCAGCGTTGAGGGTCTAGGAGAGACCCAGTACTTC